This T cell receptor (beta chain) came from a study of blood T cell repertoires in COVID-19. For the study at large: Acute and convalescent COVID-19 specimens originated in the United States, Italy and Spain. T cells, B-cell-depleted T cells, or PBMCs supplied cDNA or gDNA.

In the study's own analysis: Amplification from reference gene primers served as the basis for estimated nucleated cell counts. Profiled with immunoSEQ multiplex PCR; TCRdb holds only in-frame clones, not every one. The V and J calls and clone size come from that table; D and trimming were worked out from the DNA. Of about 35,000 clones listed, approximately 89% are singletons. The CDR3 contains 14 residues. Germline assignment: CDR1 SGHVS and CDR2 FNYEAQ. Between the trimmed V and J ends, which lost 1 base and 1 base, there was a span of 8 bases. The chain uses TRBV7-6 and TRBJ2-7, with D unclear. The sample consisted of peripheral blood. This sequence originates from a human donor in a cohort sampled during active COVID-19. In DNA, the CDR3 is TGTGCCAGCAGCTTAGATGGCAGTTCCTACGAGCAGTACTTC. Its protein is CASSLDGSSYEQYF.